This entry is about one T cell receptor beta chain. Germline CDR1 is MNHEY and CDR2 is SMNVEV (reference sequence). Trimming took 3 bases from V and 5 from J, leaving 19 bases between them. There are 16 residues in the CDR3. Assay: immunoSEQ multiplex PCR; the TCRdb copy retains only in-frame clones and omits some. This table has about 680,000 clones, less than 80% appearing once. The sample originates from a study of shared clonotypes between healthy human individuals. The V call is TRBV27, the J call TRBJ2-5; D is possibly TRBD1 or TRBD2 (6 bases each). This TCR came from a woman aged 25 to 39 in good health. The specimen was memory CD4+ T cells sorted from blood. Subset indicated: CD45RA-negative fraction. CDR3: CASSFGGFGPLETQYF. CDR3 DNA: TGTGCCAGCAGTTTCGGGGGCTTCGGACCCTTGGAGACCCAGTACTTC.